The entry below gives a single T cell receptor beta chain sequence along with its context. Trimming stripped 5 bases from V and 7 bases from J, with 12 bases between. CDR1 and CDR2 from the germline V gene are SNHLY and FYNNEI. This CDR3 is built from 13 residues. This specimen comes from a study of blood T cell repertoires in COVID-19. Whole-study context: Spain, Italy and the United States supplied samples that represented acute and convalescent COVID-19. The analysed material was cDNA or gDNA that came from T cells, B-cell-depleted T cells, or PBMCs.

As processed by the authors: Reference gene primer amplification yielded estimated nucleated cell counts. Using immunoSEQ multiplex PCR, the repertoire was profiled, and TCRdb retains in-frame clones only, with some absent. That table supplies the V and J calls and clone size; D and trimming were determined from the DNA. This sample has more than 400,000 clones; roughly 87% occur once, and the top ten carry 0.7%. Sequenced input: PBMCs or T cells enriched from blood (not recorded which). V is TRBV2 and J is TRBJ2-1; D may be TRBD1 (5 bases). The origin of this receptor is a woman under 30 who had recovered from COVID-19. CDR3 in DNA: TGTGCCAGCAGTAGGAGCAGGGAAAATGAGCAGTTCTTC. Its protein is CASSRSRENEQFF. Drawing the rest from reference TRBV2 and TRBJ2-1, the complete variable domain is EPEVTQTPSHQVTQMGQEVILRCVPISNHLYFYWYRQILGQKVEFLVSFYNNEISEKSEIFDDQFSVERPDGSNFTLKIRSTKLEDSAMYFCASSRSRENEQFFGPGTRLTVL.